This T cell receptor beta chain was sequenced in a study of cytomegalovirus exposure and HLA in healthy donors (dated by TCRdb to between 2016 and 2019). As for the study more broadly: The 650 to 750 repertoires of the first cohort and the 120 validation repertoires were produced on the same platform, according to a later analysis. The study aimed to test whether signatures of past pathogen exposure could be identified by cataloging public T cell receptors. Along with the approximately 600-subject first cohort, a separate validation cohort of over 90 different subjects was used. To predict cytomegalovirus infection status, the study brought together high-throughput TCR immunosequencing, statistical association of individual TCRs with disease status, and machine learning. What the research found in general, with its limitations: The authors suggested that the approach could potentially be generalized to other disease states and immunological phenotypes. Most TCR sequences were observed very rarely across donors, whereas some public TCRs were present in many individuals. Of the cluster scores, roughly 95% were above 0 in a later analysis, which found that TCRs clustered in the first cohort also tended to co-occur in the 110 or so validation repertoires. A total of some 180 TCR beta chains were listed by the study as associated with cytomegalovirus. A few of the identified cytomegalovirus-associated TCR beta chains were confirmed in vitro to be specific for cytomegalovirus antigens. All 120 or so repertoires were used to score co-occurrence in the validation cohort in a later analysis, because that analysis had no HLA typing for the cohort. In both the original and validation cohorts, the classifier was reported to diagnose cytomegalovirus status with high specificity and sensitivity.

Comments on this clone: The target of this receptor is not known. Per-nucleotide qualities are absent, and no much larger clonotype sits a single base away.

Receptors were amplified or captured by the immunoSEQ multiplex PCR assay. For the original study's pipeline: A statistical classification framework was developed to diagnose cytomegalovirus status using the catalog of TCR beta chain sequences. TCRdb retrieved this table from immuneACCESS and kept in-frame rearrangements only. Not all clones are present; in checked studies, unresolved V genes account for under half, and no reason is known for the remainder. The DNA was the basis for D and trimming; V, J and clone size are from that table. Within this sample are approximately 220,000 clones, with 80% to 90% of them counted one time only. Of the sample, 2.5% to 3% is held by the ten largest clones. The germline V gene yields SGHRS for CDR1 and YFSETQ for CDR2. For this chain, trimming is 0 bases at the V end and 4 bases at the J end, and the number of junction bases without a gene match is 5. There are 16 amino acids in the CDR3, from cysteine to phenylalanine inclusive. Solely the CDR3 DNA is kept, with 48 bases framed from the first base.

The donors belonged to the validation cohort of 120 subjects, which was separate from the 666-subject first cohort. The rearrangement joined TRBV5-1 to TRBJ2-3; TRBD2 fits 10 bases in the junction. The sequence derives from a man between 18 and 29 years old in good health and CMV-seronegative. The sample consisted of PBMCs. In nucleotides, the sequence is TGCGCCAGCAGCTTGGGCCTAGCGGGAGACCCAGATACGCAGTATTTT. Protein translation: CASSLGLAGDPDTQYF. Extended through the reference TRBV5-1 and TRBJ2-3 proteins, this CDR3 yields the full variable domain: KAGVTQTPRYLIKTRGQQVTLSCSPISGHRSVSWYQQTPGQGLQFLFEYFSETQRNKGNFPGRFSGRQFSNSRSEMNVSTLELGDSALYLCASSLGLAGDPDTQYFGPGTRLTVL.